This T cell receptor (beta chain) was identified in a study of tumor-infiltrating lymphocytes in primary liver carcinoma. Study context: The patient population consisted of men and women between 30 and 69 years of age.

This clonotype has only a few counts. V gave up 0 bases and J gave up 9 bases, with 12 bases separating them. Germline lookup yields CDR1 SGHVS and CDR2 FQNEAQ. CDR3 length: 14 residues. Unsorted whole blood served as the source of blood RNA, and germline DNA was extracted as well. Using a constant-region primer together with ProtoScript II reverse transcriptase, TCR beta cDNA was made from around 500 ng of total RNA. Three-round nested multiplex PCR performed with slightly modified ARM-PCR produced the TCR beta libraries. Use of TRBV1-TRBV30 forward primers with a C-beta reverse primer characterized the first two PCR rounds, which lasted around 11 cycles each. Using its own MiXCR run on the multiplex PCR reads, TCRdb lists one record per CDR3 protein. The table has approximately 310,000 distinct CDR3 sequences, 50% to 70% seen once.

This clonotype was sampled from a middle-aged man with primary liver carcinoma and hepatitis B virus infection. The source material was peripheral blood. This chain connects TRBV7-8 to TRBJ1-5; D gene uncertain. CDR3 region: CASSLAAGLPPQHF. The DNA for the CDR3 is TGTGCCAGCAGCTTAGCGGCGGGGTTGCCGCCCCAGCATTTT.